This T cell receptor beta chain was identified during a study of control samples from healthy donors and cancer patients. Trimming took 0 bases from V and 2 from J, leaving 6 bases between them. Germline values: CDR1 SEHNR, CDR2 FQNEAQ (reference sequence). The CDR3 spans 14 residues. The method was immunoSEQ multiplex PCR; TCRdb's version includes in-frame clones alone and lacks a portion of them. The data show 190,000 or so clones, 85% to 95% seen once. This sequence originates from a man aged 18 to 29 in good health. The V gene is TRBV7-9, the J gene TRBJ2-3; D is uncertain. Sequencing was carried out using blood. This CDR3 is CASSLARFTDTQYF. For the CDR3, the DNA is TGTGCCAGCAGCTTAGCGAGATTCACAGATACGCAGTATTTT.